Presented here are 4 T cell receptor beta chains from one specimen sequenced in a study of STAT5B mutations in CD4+ large granular lymphocyte leukemia. The protocol was immunoSEQ multiplex PCR, while the TCRdb copy is restricted to in-frame clones and leaves out a portion. The table lists roughly 40,000 clones, about four fifths of them singletons. The sequencing input was CD4+ T cells from blood buffy coats. These receptors came from a human donor in good health.

CDR3 DNA: TGTGCCAGCAGCCGAGTCACCCTAGGCCGCCGAGCCGAAAAACTGTTTTTT. Amino acid sequence: CASSRVTLGRRAEKLFF. V usage is TRBV5-6 and J usage is TRBJ1-4; D gene unclear. V was clipped by 4 bases and J by 8 bases, with 24 bases between them. From germline, CDR1 is SGHDT and CDR2 YYEEEE. CDR3 length equals 17 residues.

This clone was counted once. The chain is built from TRBV6-1 and TRBJ2-2; tentative D call: TRBD1 (6 bases). CDR1 and CDR2 from the germline V gene are MNHNS and SASEGT. The CDR3 loop spans 14 amino acids. Trimming took 8 bases from V and 0 from J, leaving 10 bases between them. CDR3 protein: CASAQGPNTGELFF. In DNA, the CDR3 is TGTGCCAGCGCACAGGGTCCGAACACCGGGGAGCTGTTTTTT.

The J gene is TRBJ1-1, the V gene TRBV7-3; D is possibly TRBD1 (5 bases). Germline lookup yields CDR1 SGHTA and CDR2 FQGTGA. This CDR3 has 14 residues. The V gene lost 8 bases and the J gene lost 3 bases, with 16 bases spanning the gap. As DNA, the CDR3 is TGTGCCAGCCGGAGGTACTCGGGGGACACTGAAGCTTTCTTT. Protein product: CASRRYSGDTEAFF. Full variable domain (outside the CDR3, taken from reference TRBV7-3 and TRBJ1-1): GAGVSQTPSNKVTEKGKYVELRCDPISGHTALYWYRQSLGQGPEFLIYFQGTGAADDSGLPNDRFFAVRPEGSVSTLKIQRTERGDSAVYLCASRRYSGDTEAFFGQGTRLTVV.

This clone was seen just once. V usage is TRBV9 and J usage is TRBJ2-3; 7 positions agree with TRBD1. The V gene's germline CDR1 is SGDLS and CDR2 YYNGEE. After removal of 0 bases from V and 0 bases from J, the junction contained 10 bases not matched to a gene. The CDR3 has 18 residues. Here the CDR3 reads CASSVAGQRFTSTDTQYF. The CDR3 bases are TGTGCCAGCAGCGTAGCGGGACAGAGATTTACTAGCACAGATACGCAGTATTTT.